A single sample is the source of the 23 T cell receptor beta chains below, sequenced in a study of preoperative IRX-2 immunotherapy in early breast cancer. Only in-frame clones appear in the TCRdb table, and some are missing; sequencing was by immunoSEQ multiplex PCR. Of 15,000 to 25,000 clones in the sample, 85% were seen once. The treatment: preoperative locoregional IRX-2 cytokine immunotherapy. The input for sequencing was lymph node tissue, taken after IRX-2 immunotherapy. These receptors all come from a human donor with breast cancer.

The count of this clone is one. The chain recombines TRBV18 with TRBJ2-7; D is undetermined. With 4 bases removed from V and 6 bases from J, the gap between germline ends came to 10 bases. The CDR3 is 12 residues long. Germline CDR1 KGHSH, CDR2 LQKENI. Here the CDR3 DNA reads TGTGCCAGCTCACATGGGGTTCCCGAGCAGTACTTC. It encodes CASSHGVPEQYF.

This clone turned up a few times. This chain links TRBV6-8 with TRBJ2-2; D perhaps matches TRBD1 (5 bases). This CDR3 comprises 13 residues. Germline CDR1 reads MNHGY; CDR2 reads SAAAGT. With 10 bases removed from V and 2 bases from J, the gap between germline ends came to 11 bases. CDR3 nucleotide sequence: TGTGCCACCGCGACAGCAAACACCGGGGAGCTGTTTTTT. Amino acid sequence: CATATANTGELFF.

V gene TRBV6-8 combines with J gene TRBJ1-3, with D possibly being TRBD1 (6 bases). Germline V gene data show CDR1 as MNHGY and CDR2 as SAAAGT. V lost 4 bases and J lost 3, with 7 bases in between. This CDR3 has 13 residues. CDR3 nucleotide sequence: TGTGCCAGCAGTTCGACAGGTGGAAACACCATATATTTT. It encodes CASSSTGGNTIYF.

This sequence joins TRBV7-6 and TRBJ1-2, with D perhaps matching TRBD1 (5 bases). CDR1 SGHVS and CDR2 FNYEAQ come from the germline V gene. Trimming removed 4 bases from V and 3 bases from J, with 15 bases in between. The length of the CDR3 is 15 residues. The CDR3 bases are TGTGCCAGCAGCTCGGAGGGCAGGGTTGACTATGGCTACACCTTC. This encodes CASSSEGRVDYGYTF.

In its sample, this clone was seen a few times. The chain links TRBV30 to TRBJ1-6, with 9 positions matching TRBD1. The V segment lost 1 base and the J segment 7 bases; nucleotides outside the gene matches: 5. The V gene's germline CDR1 is GTSNPN and CDR2 SVGIG (reference sequence). CDR3 length equals 15 residues. DNA of the CDR3: TGTGCCTGGAGTGCGCTACAGGGGGCAAATTCACCCCTCCACTTT. Translated, it gives CAWSALQGANSPLHF.

This clone has only a few counts. The chain recombines TRBV6-8 with TRBJ1-3, with 8 bases aligning to TRBD1. CDR3 size: 15 residues. Germline CDR1 reads MNHGY; CDR2 reads SAAAGT. J lost 4 bases, V lost 6 bases, and 8 bases had no gene match. The CDR3 region has the DNA TGTGCCAGCAGCGGACAGGGCTGGGAAGGAAACACCATATATTTT. Protein product: CASSGQGWEGNTIYF.

The chain carries TRBV29-1 and TRBJ2-1; D tentatively reads TRBD1 or TRBD2 (5 bases each). The germline V gene encodes CDR1 SQVTM and CDR2 ANQGSEA. Trimming took 7 bases from V and 4 from J, leaving 11 bases between them. The CDR3 is 12 residues long. The CDR3 loop is CSAPWGYNEQFF. The CDR3 DNA follows: TGCAGCGCCCCCTGGGGGTACAATGAGCAGTTCTTC.

This rearrangement joins TRBV29-1 to TRBJ1-1, with D maybe TRBD1 (6 bases). Trimming cost V 7 bases and J 5 bases, with 20 bases left between them. This CDR3 is 14 amino acids long. Germline V CDR1 and CDR2: SQVTM, ANQGSEA. As DNA, the CDR3 is TGCAGCGCTCTTCTCCCTACAGGGAGGACTGAAGCTTTCTTT. Translating it yields CSALLPTGRTEAFF.

This chain uses TRBV6-8 with TRBJ2-7, with 9 bases aligning to TRBD1. Germline V gene data show CDR1 as MNHGY and CDR2 as SAAAGT. CDR3 length: 15 amino acids. V shed 0 bases and J 3 bases; nucleotides not matched to a gene: 3. CDR3 sequence (DNA): TGTGCCAGCAGTTACTCAGGGACAGGGTTCTACGAGCAGTACTTC. Its protein product is CASSYSGTGFYEQYF.

This rearrangement joins TRBV19 to TRBJ2-7, with no clear D. Germline CDR1 LNHDA, CDR2 SQIVND (reference sequence). This CDR3 spans 14 amino acids. V shed 2 bases and J shed 3 bases, with 11 bases lying between them. CDR3 nucleotide sequence: TGTGCCAGTAGTATATTGGGCTTAAGCTACGAGCAGTACTTC. This encodes CASSILGLSYEQYF.

A word on this clone: The read ends 1 residue before the CDR3 terminus; that terminus is restored from the germline J gene. The chain uses TRBV10-3 and TRBJ1-1, with D hard to call. The germline V gene encodes CDR1 ENHRY and CDR2 SYGVKD. Trimming shortened V by 0 bases and J by 8 bases, and 7 bases separated the two germline ends. The CDR3 runs to 12 residues. The CDR3 loop is CAISESRREAFF. The covered CDR3 bases are TGTGCCATCAGTGAGTCGCGGCGGGAAGCTTTC.

The CDR3 nucleotides read TGTGCCAGCAGTTACGGACCTCTGCTAGCGGGAGGGCCTAATGAGCAGTTCTTC. Protein product: CASSYGPLLAGGPNEQFF. The V and J genes are TRBV6-8 and TRBJ2-1, with TRBD2 matching 12 bases. CDR1 is MNHGY and CDR2 is SAAAGT in the germline V gene. The ends lost 2 bases at V and 7 bases at J; junction bases unmatched: 12. The CDR3 sequence is 18 residues long.

J is TRBJ2-7 and V is TRBV14; no definite D call. Trimming pared 4 bases from V and 6 bases from J, leaving 10 bases between. Germline V lookup: CDR1 SGHDN, CDR2 FVKESK. There are 12 residues in the CDR3. The CDR3 coding sequence is TGTGCCAGCAGCCTGACGAACGGCGAGCAGTACTTC. This sequence encodes CASSLTNGEQYF.

This clone was seen a handful of times. The chain carries TRBV12-5 and TRBJ2-7; D is possibly TRBD1 or TRBD2 (5 bases each). The germline gives CDR1 LGHNT, CDR2 FRNRAP. The CDR3 has 12 residues. The CDR3 region is CASKGTTYEQYF. The CDR3 DNA follows: TGTGCCAGCAAGGGGACGACCTACGAGCAGTACTTC.

CDR3 loop: CASSGWTGSGYTF. CDR3 DNA: TGTGCCAGCAGTGGTTGGACAGGGAGTGGCTACACCTTC. The rearrangement uses TRBV6-8 and TRBJ1-2, with 8 bases matching TRBD1. This CDR3 contains 13 residues. The J segment lost 7 bases and the V segment lost 5 bases, leaving 6 bases of the junction unmatched. The germline gives CDR1 MNHGY, CDR2 SAAAGT.

The CDR3 DNA reads as TGTGCCAGCAGCTTGGACGCCACAGGGCTCTCTGGGGCCAACGTCCTGACTTTC. This codes for CASSLDATGLSGANVLTF. The J gene is TRBJ2-6, the V gene TRBV7-6; D possibly corresponds to TRBD1 (6 bases). The CDR3 extends over 18 amino acids. The V and J ends lost 3 bases and 0 bases respectively, with 15 bases between them. Per germline, CDR1 SGHVS and CDR2 FNYEAQ.

CDR3 region: CASSQGGDPETDTQYF. The CDR3 DNA reads TGTGCCAGCAGCCAAGGAGGTGACCCAGAGACAGATACGCAGTATTTT. The rearrangement joins TRBV7-7 to TRBJ2-3, with a tentative D call TRBD2 (5 bases). The CDR3 length is 16 residues. V was clipped by 5 bases and J by 3 bases, with 18 bases between them. In germline, CDR1 is SSHAT, CDR2 FNYEAQ (reference sequence).

This rearrangement joins TRBV6-4 to TRBJ2-7; D is unclear. Germline-derived CDR1 and CDR2 are MRHNA and SNTAGT. The CDR3 extends over 11 amino acids. Trimming left V 7 bases short and J 4 bases short, with 8 bases between. The CDR3 nucleotides are TGTGCCAGCAAAACCGAATACGAGCAGTACTTC. It specifies CASKTEYEQYF.

The chain combines TRBV5-1 with TRBJ2-1; TRBD2 matches at 7 bases. The germline V gene encodes CDR1 SGHRS and CDR2 YFSETQ. The length of the CDR3 is 14 residues. Trimming at V came to 6 bases and at J to 2 bases, leaving 5 bases not matched to a gene. The CDR3 nucleotides read TGCGCCAGCACGGGCGGGAGTGCCTACAATGAGCAGTTCTTC. This translates into CASTGGSAYNEQFF.

This clone occurred a few times. The chain recombines TRBV25-1 with TRBJ1-2, with a tentative D call TRBD1 (5 bases). The CDR3 loop spans 12 amino acids. Trimming cost V 2 bases and J 4 bases, with 5 bases left between them. From germline, CDR1 is MGHDK and CDR2 SYGVNS. The CDR3 loop is CASSEQGYGYTF. In DNA, the CDR3 is TGTGCCAGCAGTGAACAGGGCTATGGCTACACCTTC.

The DNA for the CDR3 is TGTGCCTGGAGTGACAGCGCTGGAAACACCATATATTTT. Translating gives CAWSDSAGNTIYF. The chain uses TRBV30 and TRBJ1-3; unclear D gene. Germline CDR1 GTSNPN, CDR2 SVGIG (reference sequence). This CDR3 has 13 amino acids. Between the trimmed V and J ends, which lost 1 base and 2 bases, there was a span of 6 bases.

This clone was seen a few times. The genes are TRBV28 and TRBJ2-7; D uncertain. CDR1 is MDHEN, CDR2 SYDVKM, per germline. CDR3 length equals 14 residues. The V and J ends lost 2 bases and 6 bases respectively, with 14 bases between them. As DNA, the CDR3 is TGTGCCAGCAGTTTAAGGGCAGTCTCTGGCGAGCAGTACTTC. Protein sequence: CASSLRAVSGEQYF.

This clone occurred a few times. The CDR3 spells CAWSGAGTDGNEKLFF. CDR3 DNA: TGTGCCTGGAGTGGGGCGGGGACGGACGGAAATGAAAAACTGTTTTTT. The rearrangement links TRBV30 to TRBJ1-4, with a possible D match to TRBD1 (5 bases). The V end was cut by 1 base, the J end by 5 bases, with 17 bases between. This CDR3 has 16 residues. Germline V CDR1 and CDR2: GTSNPN, SVGIG (reference sequence).